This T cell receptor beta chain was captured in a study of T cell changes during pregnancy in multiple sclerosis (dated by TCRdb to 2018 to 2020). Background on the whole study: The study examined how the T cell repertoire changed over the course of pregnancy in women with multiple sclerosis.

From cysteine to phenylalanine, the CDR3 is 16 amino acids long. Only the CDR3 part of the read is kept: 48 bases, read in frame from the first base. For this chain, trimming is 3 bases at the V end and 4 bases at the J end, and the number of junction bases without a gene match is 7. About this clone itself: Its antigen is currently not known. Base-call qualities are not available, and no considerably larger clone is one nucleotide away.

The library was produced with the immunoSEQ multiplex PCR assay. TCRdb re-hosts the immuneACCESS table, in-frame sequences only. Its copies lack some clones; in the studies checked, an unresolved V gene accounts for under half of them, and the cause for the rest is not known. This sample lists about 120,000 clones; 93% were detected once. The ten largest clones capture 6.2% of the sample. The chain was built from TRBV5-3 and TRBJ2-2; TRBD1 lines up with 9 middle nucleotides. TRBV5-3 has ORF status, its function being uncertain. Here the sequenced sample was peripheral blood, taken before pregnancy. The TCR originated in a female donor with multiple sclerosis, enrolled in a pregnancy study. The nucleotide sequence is TGTGCCAGAAGCTACACAGGGGGCGCGGGCACCGGGGAGCTGTTTTTT. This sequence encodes CARSYTGGAGTGELFF.